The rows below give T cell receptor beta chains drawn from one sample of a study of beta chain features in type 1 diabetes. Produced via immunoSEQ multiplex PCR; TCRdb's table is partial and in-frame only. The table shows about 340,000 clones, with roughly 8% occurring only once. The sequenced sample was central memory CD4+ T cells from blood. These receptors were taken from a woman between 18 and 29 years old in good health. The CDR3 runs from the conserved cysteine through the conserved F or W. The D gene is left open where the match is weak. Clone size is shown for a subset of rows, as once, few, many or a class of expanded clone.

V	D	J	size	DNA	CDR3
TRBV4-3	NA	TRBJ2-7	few	TGCGCCAGCAGCCAAGATATGCTCGGGGCCTACGAGCAGTACTTC	CASSQDMLGAYEQYF
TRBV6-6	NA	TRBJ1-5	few	TGTGCCAGCAGTCCGGGAGGAAATCAGCCCCAGCATTTT	CASSPGGNQPQHF
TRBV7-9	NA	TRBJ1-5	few	TGTGCCAGCAGCCCCGGGACTACCAGCAATCAGCCCCAGCATTTT	CASSPGTTSNQPQHF
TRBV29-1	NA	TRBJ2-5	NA	TGCAGCGTTGATAAGGACGGCTTCCAAGAGACCCAGTACTTC	CSVDKDGFQETQYF
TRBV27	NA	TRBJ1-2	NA	TGTGCCAGCAGTTTATCCTTGGGGGGCGTTGGCTACACCTTC	CASSLSLGGVGYTF
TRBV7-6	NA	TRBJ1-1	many	TGTGCCAGCAGCTTAGTATCGGGGGTCACTGAAGCTTTCTTT	CASSLVSGVTEAFF
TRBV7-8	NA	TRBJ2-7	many	TGTGCCAGCAGCTACAACCGGGACACCTCCTACGAGCAGTACTTC	CASSYNRDTSYEQYF
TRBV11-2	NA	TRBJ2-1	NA	TGTGCCAGCAGCCACGTAAAAAGGAACTCCTACAATGAGCAGTTCTTC	CASSHVKRNSYNEQFF
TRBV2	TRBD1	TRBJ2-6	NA	TGTGCCAGCAGCTGGACAGGGCAGTCTCTGGGGGCCAACGTCCTGACTTTC	CASSWTGQSLGANVLTF
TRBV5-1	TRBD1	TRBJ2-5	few	TGCGCCAGCAGCTCAACCACGGGACAGGAGACCCAGTACTTC	CASSSTTGQETQYF
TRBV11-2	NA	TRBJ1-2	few	TGTGCCAGCAGCCCGTACGGACACTATGGCTACACCTTC	CASSPYGHYGYTF
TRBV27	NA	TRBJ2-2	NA	TGTGCCAGCAGTCAGAACACCGGGGAGCTGTTTTTT	CASSQNTGELFF
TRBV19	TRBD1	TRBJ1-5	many	TGTGCCAGTTGTCTACAGGGGAGCAATCAGCCCCAGCATTTT	CASCLQGSNQPQHF
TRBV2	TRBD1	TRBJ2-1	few	TGTGCCAGCAGTGAGGACAGGAACAATGAGCAGTTCTTC	CASSEDRNNEQFF
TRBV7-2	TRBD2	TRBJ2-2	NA	TGTGCCAGCAGCCTCAAAATGGGACTAGCGGGAACAAACACCGGGGAGCTGTTTTTT	CASSLKMGLAGTNTGELFF
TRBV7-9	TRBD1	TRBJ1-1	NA	TGTGCCAGCAGCACCGGGACAGGCCAGTGGGTGAACACTGAAGCTTTCTTT	CASSTGTGQWVNTEAFF
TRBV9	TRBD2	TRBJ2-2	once	TGTGCCAGCAGCGTTGATAGCGGGATCTGGGACACCGGGGAGCTGTTTTTT	CASSVDSGIWDTGELFF
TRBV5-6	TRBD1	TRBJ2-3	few	TGTGCCAGCAGCCTCCCTCCGGACAGGGCCACAGATACGCAGTATTTT	CASSLPPDRATDTQYF
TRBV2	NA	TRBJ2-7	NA	TGTGCCAGCAGTGAAAGCGGACTGATTACCTACGAGCAGTACTTC	CASSESGLITYEQYF
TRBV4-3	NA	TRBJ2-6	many	TGCGCCAGCAGTTACATACGCAATACTGGGGCCAACGTCCTGACTTTC	CASSYIRNTGANVLTF
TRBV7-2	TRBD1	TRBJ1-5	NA	TGTGCCAGCAGCTTAGTATGGGACAGGTTCAATCAGCCCCAGCATTTT	CASSLVWDRFNQPQHF
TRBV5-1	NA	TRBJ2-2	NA	TGCGCCAGCAGACAACCGGGACACTACACCGGGGAGCTGTTTTTT	CASRQPGHYTGELFF
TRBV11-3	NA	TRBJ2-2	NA	TGTGCCAGCAGCTTAGGGTACACCGGGGAGCTGTTTTTT	CASSLGYTGELFF
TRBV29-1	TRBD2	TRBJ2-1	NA	TGCAGCGTTGACTCCGAGGGGGCTAGCGGGAGGTCGAATGAGCAGTTCTTC	CSVDSEGASGRSNEQFF
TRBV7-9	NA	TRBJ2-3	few	TGTGCCAGCAGCTTAGTGAATTCTCCCACAGATACGCAGTATTTT	CASSLVNSPTDTQYF
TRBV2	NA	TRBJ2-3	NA	TGTGCCAGCAGTTTTTCGGCGGGATCGACAAGCACAGATACGCAGTATTTT	CASSFSAGSTSTDTQYF
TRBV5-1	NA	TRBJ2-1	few	TGCGCCAGCAGCTTAGGACAGTTCGGCTATGAGCAGTTCTTC	CASSLGQFGYEQFF
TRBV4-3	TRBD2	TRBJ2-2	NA	TGCGCCAGCAGCCAAGAACGGGCGGGAGGGAACACCGGGGAGCTGTTTTTT	CASSQERAGGNTGELFF
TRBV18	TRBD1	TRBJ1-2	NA	TGTGCCAGCTCACCACGACAGGGGGCTTATGGCTACACCTTC	CASSPRQGAYGYTF
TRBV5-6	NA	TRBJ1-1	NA	TGTGCCAGCAGCAACGGGGGGGGCACTGAAGCTTTCTTT	CASSNGGGTEAFF
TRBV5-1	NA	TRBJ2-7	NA	TGCGCCAGCAGCTTTTCAGGTCTCTCCTACGAGCAGTACTTC	CASSFSGLSYEQYF
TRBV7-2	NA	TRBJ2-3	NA	TGTGCCAGCAGCCGAGCAGCGGGCGCAGCAGATACGCAGTATTTT	CASSRAAGAADTQYF
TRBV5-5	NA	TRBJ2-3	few	TGTGCCAGCAGCTTGGCCGGTCGTAGGGGAGGAGATACGCAGTATTTT	CASSLAGRRGGDTQYF
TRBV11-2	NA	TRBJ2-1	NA	TGTGCCAGCAGCTTAGACGGAGCCTACAATGAGCAGTTCTTC	CASSLDGAYNEQFF
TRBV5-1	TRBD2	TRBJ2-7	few	TGCGCCAGCAGCTTGACTAGCGGCCTCTCCTACGAGCAGTACTTC	CASSLTSGLSYEQYF
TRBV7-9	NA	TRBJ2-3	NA	TGTGCCAGCACATTAGGGGGAGATACGCAGTATTTT	CASTLGGDTQYF
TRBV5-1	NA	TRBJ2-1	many	TGCGCCAGCAGTGAACTTACTGGGATCGAGCAGTTCTTC	CASSELTGIEQFF
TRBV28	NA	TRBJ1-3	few	TGTGCCAGTCGGGAGTCTGGAAACACCATATATTTT	CASRESGNTIYF
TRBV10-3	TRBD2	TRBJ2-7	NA	TGTGCCATCAGTGCAACCGGGACTAGTTACTACGAGCAGTACTTC	CAISATGTSYYEQYF
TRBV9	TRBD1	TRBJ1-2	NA	TGTGCCAGCAGCGTAGGAGGGACAGTCAACTATGGCTACACCTTC	CASSVGGTVNYGYTF
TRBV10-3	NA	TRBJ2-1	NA	TGTGCCATCAGGCTGGGACAGGGGACTAGCGGAAACAATGAGCAGTTCTTC	CAIRLGQGTSGNNEQFF